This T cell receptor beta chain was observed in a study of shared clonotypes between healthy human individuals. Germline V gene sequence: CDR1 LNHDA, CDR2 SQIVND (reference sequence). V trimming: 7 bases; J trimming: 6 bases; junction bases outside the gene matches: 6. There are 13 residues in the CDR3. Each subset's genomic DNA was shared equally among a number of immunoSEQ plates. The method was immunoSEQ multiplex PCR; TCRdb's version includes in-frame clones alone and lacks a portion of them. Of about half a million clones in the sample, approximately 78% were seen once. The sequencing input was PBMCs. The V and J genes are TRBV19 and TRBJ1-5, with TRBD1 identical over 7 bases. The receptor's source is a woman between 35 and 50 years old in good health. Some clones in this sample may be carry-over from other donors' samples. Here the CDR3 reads CASKEGTAQPQHF. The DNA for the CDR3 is TGTGCCAGTAAAGAGGGGACAGCTCAGCCCCAGCATTTT.